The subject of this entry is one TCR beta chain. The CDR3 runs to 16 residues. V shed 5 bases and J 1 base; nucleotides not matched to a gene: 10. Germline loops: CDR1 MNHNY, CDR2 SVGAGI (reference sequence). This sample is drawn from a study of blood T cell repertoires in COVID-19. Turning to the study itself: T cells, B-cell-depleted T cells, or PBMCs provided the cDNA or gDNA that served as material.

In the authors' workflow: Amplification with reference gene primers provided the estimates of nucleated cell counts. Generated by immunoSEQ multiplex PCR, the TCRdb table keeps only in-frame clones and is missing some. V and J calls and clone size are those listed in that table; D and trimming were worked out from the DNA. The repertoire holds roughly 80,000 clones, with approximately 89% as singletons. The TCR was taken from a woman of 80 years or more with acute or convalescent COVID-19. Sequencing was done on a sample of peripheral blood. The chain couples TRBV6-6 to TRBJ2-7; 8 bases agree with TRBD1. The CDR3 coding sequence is TGTGCCAGCAGTCAACCCGGACAGGGTCGGTCCTACGAGCAGTACTTC. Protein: CASSQPGQGRSYEQYF.